This entry lists 7 T cell receptor beta chains sequenced from one sample in a study of blood T cell repertoires in COVID-19. Only in-frame clones appear in the TCRdb table, and some are missing; sequencing was by immunoSEQ multiplex PCR. The sample has 88,000 or so clones, less than 90% seen once. The sample comprised peripheral blood. These receptors were obtained from a man in his fifties or sixties with acute or convalescent COVID-19.

This clone appeared a few times. The chain joins TRBV9 to TRBJ1-4; D gene unclear. Per the germline V gene, CDR1 is SGDLS and CDR2 is YYNGEE. The CDR3 length is 14 residues. Trimming cost V 4 bases and J 2 bases, with 9 bases left between them. The DNA for the CDR3 is TGTGCCAGCAGCCCTAGTAGGACTAATGAAAAACTGTTTTTT. Its translation is CASSPSRTNEKLFF.

This chain links TRBV6-6 with TRBJ2-1, with 7 bases aligning to TRBD1. CDR3 length: 15 amino acids. J was trimmed by 2 bases and V by 0 bases; bases with no gene match: 1. Per germline, CDR1 MNHNY and CDR2 SVGAGI (reference sequence). CDR3 in amino acids: CASSYSTGTYNEQFF. Here the CDR3 DNA reads TGTGCCAGCAGTTACTCGACAGGGACCTACAATGAGCAGTTCTTC.

This sequence joins TRBV5-1 and TRBJ1-6, with 11 bases lining up with TRBD1. There are 15 residues in the CDR3. Losses at the gene ends were 0 bases for V and 10 bases for J; bases not matched to a gene: 3. Germline V gene data show CDR1 as SGHRS and CDR2 as YFSETQ. CDR3 amino acids: CASSLDGTGGSPLHF. CDR3 nucleotide sequence: TGCGCCAGCAGCTTGGACGGGACAGGGGGATCACCCCTCCACTTT.

DNA of the CDR3: TGTGCCAGCAGCTTGGTGCTCGCGGGGGCGCTTGAGCAGTACTTC. This gives the protein CASSLVLAGALEQYF. V and J are TRBV5-8 and TRBJ2-7; maybe TRBD2 (7 bases). Between the trimmed V and J ends, which lost 0 bases and 7 bases, there was a span of 17 bases. In germline, CDR1 is SGHTS, CDR2 YDEGEE. This CDR3 is 15 amino acids long.

In regard to this clone: The sample carries other DNA sequences with the same CDR3. In nucleotides, the CDR3 is TGTGCCAGCAGTCCGACTAGCGGGGGAACAGATACGCAGTATTTT. Residues: CASSPTSGGTDTQYF. The genes are TRBV3-1 (or the pseudogene TRBV3-2) and TRBJ2-3, with 12 bases identical to TRBD2. J lost 3 bases, V lost 6 bases, and 4 bases had no gene match. The germline V gene encodes CDR1 LGHDT and CDR2 YNNKEL (reference sequence). This CDR3 has 15 amino acids.

The chain links TRBV5-4 to TRBJ2-7; 8 nucleotides line up with TRBD2. J was trimmed by 5 bases and V by 7 bases; bases with no gene match: 14. This CDR3 region has 15 residues. Germline V CDR1 and CDR2: SGHNT, YYREEE (reference sequence). The CDR3 DNA reads TGTGCCAGCCGCTCTACCAGCGGGAGTTCCCACGAGCAGTACTTC. Amino acids: CASRSTSGSSHEQYF.

The chain carries TRBV7-2 and TRBJ1-3; 8 bases fit TRBD1. Germline CDR1 reads SGHTA; CDR2 reads FQGNSA. The CDR3 loop spans 15 amino acids. V dropped 3 bases and J dropped 3; count of bases not matched to a gene: 4. The CDR3 DNA follows: TGTGCCAGCAGCTTTCAGGGGGCTCGTGGAAACACCATATATTTT. Translating gives CASSFQGARGNTIYF.